This T cell receptor beta chain was obtained from a study of T cells in Graves' hyperthyroidism and ophthalmopathy (dated by TCRdb to the late 2010s). Looking at the study overall: Peripheral blood samples were taken at initial diagnosis, before any treatment was given. Thyroid tissue and blood T-cell repertoires from roughly six Graves' hyperthyroidism patients were also compared in the study. TCR Vbeta CDR3 sequencing of 135 peripheral blood samples (43 ophthalmopathy, around 80 hyperthyroidism and around 17 progressor patients) is reported in the paper. For training and testing, the 95 to 100 patients in the discovery cohort were randomly divided in a 7:3 ratio. Once sampling was done, hyperthyroidism patients were given methimazole at a starting dose of 30 mg daily, whereas ophthalmopathy patients were given high-dose intravenous methylprednisolone. TCR V-J signatures able to tell the groups apart were searched for in a discovery cohort of 95 or so patients, of whom over 40 had Graves' ophthalmopathy and 57 had stable Graves' hyperthyroidism. An independent validation cohort of under 20 hyperthyroidism patients and some 15 patients who later progressed to ophthalmopathy tested prospective prediction of ophthalmopathy.

This clonotype occurred many times. The antigen this receptor binds is unknown. Within one base of it there is no much larger clone, and no base qualities were kept. Findings and caveats that apply to the study as a whole: A 13 V-J signature model separated ophthalmopathy from stable hyperthyroidism, with about 90% sensitivity and about 81% specificity in cross-validation and 80%/75% in testing. In validation, the model predicted progression to ophthalmopathy a median of approximately 6.3 months before onset, with approximately 70% sensitivity and 72.22% specificity. Sample size was not statistically predetermined, and investigators were not blinded to group allocation. Blood samples also contained most of the expanded thyroid clonotypes (frequency above 0.001), which suggests that blood repertoires may reflect thyroid immune responses.

Graves' hyperthyroidism was defined as stable when no progression to ophthalmopathy occurred over 18 months of follow-up. Hyperthyroidism patients were newly diagnosed, had a disease duration of under 2 months, and were aged 18 to 65 years. Exclusion was applied to patients with uncontrolled infections, other autoimmune diseases, pregnancy or lactation. Diagnoses relied on clinical symptoms, serum thyroxine and TRAb, thyroid ultrasound and orbital computed tomography. PBMCs were separated from 7.5 to 10 ml of fresh peripheral blood using Ficoll-Paque density gradient centrifugation. Total RNA was extracted using Trizol reagent, and RNA quality was assessed on an Agilent 2100 Bioanalyzer. Measured from the cysteine to the phenylalanine, the CDR3 is 14 residues long. The read is trimmed to its CDR3 DNA, 42 bases read in frame from base 1. V gives up 2 bases and J gives up 5 bases, and the segment between their germline ends measures 9 bases. The germline V gene gives CDR1 as SGHTA and CDR2 as FQGNSA.

TCR beta CDR3 regions were amplified from RNA transcripts. The TCR CDR3 was subjected to a first round of RT-PCR using the HTBI primer set and the Qiagen OneStep RT-PCR kit. The libraries were constructed in a second round of multiplex PCR and then size-selected and purified. Libraries were sequenced paired-end with 100 bp reads on an Illumina HiSeq2000. Turning to the authors' computational methods: Raw data were processed with SOAPnuke, discarding reads with adapters, uncalled bases, mean Phred below 15, or no exact constant-primer or identifier match. COPE v1.2.5 was used to merge the high-quality paired reads, and each unique nucleotide sequence was defined as a clonotype. Clonotypes were aligned to IMGT TRBV, TRBD and TRBJ reference segments using MiTCR v1.1. The analysis was restricted to V-J combinations with a frequency above 0.0001, which together covered around 99% of the repertoires. A TCS score was defined as the ratio between F50 (clonal expansion) and ExV (chaos), using BLOSUM62-based TCRdist between CDR3 peptides within each V-J. Welch's t-statistics and random forest reduced roughly 540 V-J features to roughly 13, which were used in a naive Bayes classifier (R e1071). Using fastp trimming at Q25 and MiXCR clonotype assembly, TCRdb reanalyzed the public sequencing data and kept in-frame beta chains. Rows are unified per CDR3 protein, each entry keeping the most common DNA and genes. TCRdb's processing, not the authors' own work, is the source of the V and J calls. For this sample there are approximately 590,000 distinct CDR3 sequences; around 14% appear just once. Around 7.5% of the sample rests with the top ten.

Specimen: blood. This TCR came from a woman younger than 45 with Graves' hyperthyroidism. The chain couples TRBV7-2 to TRBJ1-4; no D gene call is confident. CDR3 sequence: CASSLSGINEKLFF. The nucleotides are TGTGCCAGCAGCTTATCCGGGATAAATGAAAAACTGTTTTTT.